The clone carrying this T cell receptor beta chain was seen at least ten times. The data belong to a study of early T cells in non-severe SARS-CoV-2 infection. A single record per CDR3 protein comes from TCRdb applying MiXCR to the 5' RACE reads. This sample yields about 35,000 distinct CDR3 sequences, of which approximately 6% are seen a single time; about 8% belongs to the top ten. CDR1 and CDR2 (germline): DFQATT, SNEGSKA (reference sequence). The length of the CDR3 is 15 residues. The trim removed 4 bases at V and 3 bases at J, leaving 7 bases unmatched. Source material: whole blood. This chain connects TRBV20-1 to TRBJ2-2, with 8 nucleotides matching TRBD2. This TCR derives from an adult who was a healthcare worker with PCR-confirmed SARS-CoV-2 infection or an uninfected control (not recorded which). This chain's CDR3 is CSAKETSAYTGELFF. DNA for the CDR3: TGCAGTGCTAAAGAGACTAGCGCTTACACCGGGGAGCTGTTTTTT.